This T cell receptor beta chain is drawn from a study of T-cell reconstitution after alpha-beta-depleted transplantation in children. V was cut by 0 bases and J by 7 bases, with 13 bases left in between. Germline V gives CDR1 LNHNV, CDR2 YYDKDF (reference sequence). The CDR3 contains 15 residues. Researchers prepared the TCRbeta library using unique molecular identifiers, the study reports. TCRdb used MiXCR to reprocess the PCR reads, holding one entry per CDR3 protein. Here the sample spans a few hundred thousand distinct CDR3 sequences, 9% to 12% being singletons. The chain is built from TRBV15 and TRBJ2-1, with D uncertain. This receptor was taken from a human donor who donated a stem cell graft to a child with acute lymphoblastic leukemia. This specimen was PBMCs from the stem cell graft donor, taken from the stem cell graft. For the CDR3, the DNA is TGTGCCACCAGCAGAGATGTAGGTGTGGGTAATGAGCAGTTCTTC. Protein: CATSRDVGVGNEQFF.